A single sample is the source of the 20 T cell receptor beta chains below, sequenced in a study of blood T cell repertoires in COVID-19. Sequencing used immunoSEQ multiplex PCR; TCRdb keeps in-frame clones, though not all of them. The table includes roughly 170,000 clones, around 83% detected once. Sequenced input: PBMCs or T cells enriched from blood (not recorded which). The source is a woman between 50 and 59 years old in a cohort exposed to, infected with or recovered from COVID-19 (not recorded which).

This chain uses TRBV7-3 with TRBJ2-7, with D possibly TRBD2 on 6 matching bases. This CDR3 has 13 residues. V dropped 0 bases and J dropped 7 bases, with 10 bases sitting between them. Germline V gives CDR1 SGHTA, CDR2 FQGTGA. In nucleotides, the CDR3 is TGTGCCAGCAGCTTAACGGCGCGGGGTGAGCAGTACTTC. It is translated as CASSLTARGEQYF.

The chain has TRBV5-1 and TRBJ2-7; D is perhaps TRBD2 (5 bases). Germline V CDR1 and CDR2: SGHRS, YFSETQ. V was pared by 7 bases and J by 1 base, with 9 bases between. The CDR3 loop spans 12 amino acids. The CDR3 nucleotides read TGCGCCAGCGCCGGGGATTCCTACGAGCAGTACTTC. This encodes CASAGDSYEQYF.

The CDR3 DNA reads as TGTGCCAGCAGCCGTGGACTCACAGATACGCAGTATTTT. Translation: CASSRGLTDTQYF. The J gene is TRBJ2-3, the V gene TRBV7-2; D is possibly TRBD2 (5 bases). Germline CDR1 is SGHTA and CDR2 is FQGNSA. This CDR3 region has 13 residues. Trimming shortened V by 5 bases and J by 2 bases, and 8 bases separated the two germline ends.

The CDR3 is CASSQTRQETQYF. CDR3 bases: TGTGCCAGCAGCCAGACTCGCCAAGAGACCCAGTACTTC. This chain connects TRBV6-6 to TRBJ2-5; D is uncertain. CDR1 and CDR2 (germline): MNHNY, SVGAGI (reference sequence). This CDR3 contains 13 residues. The ends were cut back, 6 bases at V and 1 base at J, with 9 bases in the middle.

J is TRBJ1-2 and V is TRBV4-1; a possible D gene is TRBD1 (6 bases). Germline assignment: CDR1 MGHRA and CDR2 YSYEKL. This CDR3 has 13 amino acids. V dropped 4 bases and J dropped 3 bases, with 9 bases sitting between them. DNA of the CDR3: TGCGCCAGCAGCCGAGGGGGGGACTATGGCTACACCTTC. Its translation: CASSRGGDYGYTF.

The V call is TRBV5-1, the J call TRBJ2-2; 9 positions agree with TRBD1. The CDR3 has 16 amino acids. The V and J ends lost 9 bases and 0 bases, in that order; junction bases with no gene match: 9. Germline V CDR1 and CDR2: SGHRS, YFSETQ. CDR3 sequence reads: CATSGQGFANTGELFF. The CDR3, as DNA: TGCGCCACTTCGGGACAGGGCTTCGCGAACACCGGGGAGCTGTTTTTT.

A single count supports this clone. The rearrangement uses TRBV27 and TRBJ1-5; possible D gene TRBD1, 5 bases. This CDR3 contains 17 residues. V lost 5 bases and J 5 bases, leaving 22 bases between the germline ends. Germline values: CDR1 MNHEY, CDR2 SMNVEV (reference sequence). The CDR3 DNA sequence: TGTGCCAGCAGTCCCCTTCTACAGGTCCCGGAAGATCAGCCCCAGCATTTT. Its protein is CASSPLLQVPEDQPQHF.

The CDR3 sequence is CASREGGPNTEAFF. CDR3 coding DNA: TGTGCCAGCAGGGAGGGAGGACCGAACACTGAAGCTTTCTTT. The V gene is TRBV6-5, the J gene TRBJ1-1, with D hard to call. V was clipped by 6 bases and J by 1 base, with 12 bases between them. Germline CDR1 MNHEY, CDR2 SVGAGI. This CDR3 spans 14 amino acids.

This chain joins TRBV11-2 and TRBJ2-3, with 7 bases matching TRBD1. The CDR3 covers 15 residues. From germline, CDR1 is SGHAT and CDR2 FQNNGV. Trimming removed 5 bases from V and 5 bases from J; junction bases left unmatched: 10. CDR3 residues: CASSPISTGQDTQYF. CDR3 bases: TGTGCCAGCAGCCCAATTTCGACAGGGCAAGATACGCAGTATTTT.

J is TRBJ2-1 and V is TRBV11-2; D is uncertain. The V and J ends lost 3 bases and 6 bases respectively, with 9 bases between them. The CDR3 contains 13 residues. CDR1 and CDR2 (germline): SGHAT, FQNNGV. CDR3 region: CASSFSASNEQFF. The CDR3 DNA reads TGTGCCAGCAGCTTCTCGGCTAGCAATGAGCAGTTCTTC.

The CDR3 spells CASTVDGGRAIEQFF. CDR3 DNA sequence: TGTGCCAGTACCGTGGATGGCGGGAGGGCCATTGAGCAGTTCTTC. The chain employs TRBV19 and TRBJ2-1; 9 bases fit TRBD2. This CDR3 comprises 15 residues. Trimming removed 7 bases from V and 9 bases from J; junction bases left unmatched: 13. In germline, CDR1 is LNHDA, CDR2 SQIVND (reference sequence).

Many counts were recorded for this clone. The rearrangement links TRBV7-9 to TRBJ1-4; D unclear. CDR3 length: 14 amino acids. Trimming took off 6 bases at V and 3 bases at J, with 11 bases between the two ends. CDR1 is SEHNR, CDR2 FQNEAQ, per germline (reference sequence). CDR3 coding DNA: TGTGCCAGCAGTCCGGTTGCGGCTAATGAAAAACTGTTTTTT. Protein: CASSPVAANEKLFF. The full variable domain, its missing parts supplied by reference TRBV7-9 and TRBJ1-4, is DTGVSQNPRHKITKRGQNVTFRCDPISEHNRLYWYRQTLGQGPEFLTYFQNEAQLEKSRLLSDRFSAERPKGSFSTLEIQRTEQGDSAMYLCASSPVAANEKLFFGSGTQLSVL.

The chain employs TRBV4-1 and TRBJ2-3, with D perhaps matching TRBD2 (7 bases). V was cut by 6 bases and J by 4 bases, with 20 bases left in between. The CDR3 runs 16 residues. Germline CDR1 reads MGHRA; CDR2 reads YSYEKL. The CDR3 DNA reads as TGCGCCAGCAGAGAAATAGGGGGGGGCAAATCAGATACGCAGTATTTT. It is translated as CASREIGGGKSDTQYF.

The CDR3 loop is CATSATGVRETQYF. DNA of the CDR3: TGTGCCACCAGTGCGACAGGGGTCCGTGAGACCCAGTACTTC. V gene TRBV24-1 combines with J gene TRBJ2-5; 8 nucleotides line up with TRBD1. CDR1 is KGHDR, CDR2 SFDVKD, per germline. V was clipped by 5 bases and J by 5 bases; unmatched bases: 6. This CDR3 contains 14 residues.

This chain uses TRBV20-1 with TRBJ2-7; D call uncertain. Germline V gives CDR1 DFQATT, CDR2 SNEGSKA (reference sequence). Trimming shortened V by 3 bases and J by 0 bases, and 9 bases separated the two germline ends. The CDR3 spans 13 residues. CDR3 DNA sequence: TGCAGTGCTAGTGCCAGAAGCTCCTACGAGCAGTACTTC. Encoded protein: CSASARSSYEQYF.

This chain joins TRBV15 and TRBJ1-5; D is ambiguous. V was trimmed by 5 bases and J by 0 bases, leaving 14 bases between them. CDR1 LNHNV and CDR2 YYDKDF come from the germline V gene (reference sequence). The CDR3 loop spans 16 amino acids. The CDR3 DNA reads TGTGCCACCAGCGAGATCCATGGGAGTAGCAATCAGCCCCAGCATTTT. It yields the protein CATSEIHGSSNQPQHF. The complete variable domain, with remaining parts taken from reference TRBV15 and TRBJ1-5, reads DAMVIQNPRYQVTQFGKPVTLSCSQTLNHNVMYWYQQKSSQAPKLLFHYYDKDFNNEADTPDNFQSRRPNTSFCFLDIRSPGLGDTAMYLCATSEIHGSSNQPQHFGDGTRLSIL.

The chain uses TRBV7-9 and TRBJ2-7, with a tentative D call TRBD1 (6 bases). Germline V gene lookup returns CDR1 SEHNR and CDR2 FQNEAQ (reference sequence). The CDR3 extends over 14 amino acids. Trimming took off 1 base at V and 5 bases at J, with 12 bases between the two ends. In nucleotides, the CDR3 is TGTGCCAGCAGCTTAGACAGGGCCGGCGACGAGCAGTACTTC. Residues: CASSLDRAGDEQYF.

This rearrangement joins TRBV11-3 to TRBJ2-2; D perhaps matches TRBD1 (6 bases). Germline CDR1 and CDR2: SGHNT and YENEEA. This CDR3 is 14 amino acids long. The V end lost 5 bases, the J end lost 7 bases, and 14 bases lay between the germline ends. The CDR3 DNA follows: TGTGCCAGCAGCCGCCGGGACAAAGACGGGGAGCTGTTTTTT. Protein: CASSRRDKDGELFF.

This chain connects TRBV3-1 (or the pseudogene TRBV3-2) to TRBJ2-7; TRBD1 might be the D (5 bases). The CDR3 consists of 15 residues. Germline V gene data show CDR1 as LGHDT and CDR2 as YNNKEL (reference sequence). The V gene lost 0 bases and the J gene lost 2 bases, with 11 bases spanning the gap. CDR3 bases: TGTGCCAGCAGCCAAGACGTGGACATAACCTACGAGCAGTACTTC. Translated: CASSQDVDITYEQYF.

V gene TRBV11-3 combines with J gene TRBJ2-1, with 7 positions matching TRBD2. V lost 4 bases and J lost 5; bases outside the gene matches: 2. The CDR3 is made up of 13 amino acids. Per germline, CDR1 SGHNT and CDR2 YENEEA. The CDR3 is CASSSRGDNEQFF. The CDR3 DNA reads as TGTGCCAGCAGCTCTCGGGGGGACAATGAGCAGTTCTTC.